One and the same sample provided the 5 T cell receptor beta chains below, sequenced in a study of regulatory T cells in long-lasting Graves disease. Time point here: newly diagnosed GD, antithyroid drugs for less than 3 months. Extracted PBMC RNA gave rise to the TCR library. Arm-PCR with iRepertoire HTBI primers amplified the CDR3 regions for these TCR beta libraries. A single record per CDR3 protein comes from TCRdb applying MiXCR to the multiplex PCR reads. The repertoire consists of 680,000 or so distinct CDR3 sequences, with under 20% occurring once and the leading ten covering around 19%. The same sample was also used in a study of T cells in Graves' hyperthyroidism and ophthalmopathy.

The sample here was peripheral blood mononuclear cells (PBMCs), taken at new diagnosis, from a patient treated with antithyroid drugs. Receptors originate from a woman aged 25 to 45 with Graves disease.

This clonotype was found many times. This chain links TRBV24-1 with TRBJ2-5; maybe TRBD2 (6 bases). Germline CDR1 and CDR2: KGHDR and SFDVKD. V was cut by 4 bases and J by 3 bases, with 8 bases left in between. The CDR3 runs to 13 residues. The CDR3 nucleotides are TGTGCCACCAGTGAGTGGAGGGAAGAGACCCAGTACTTC. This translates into CATSEWREETQYF.

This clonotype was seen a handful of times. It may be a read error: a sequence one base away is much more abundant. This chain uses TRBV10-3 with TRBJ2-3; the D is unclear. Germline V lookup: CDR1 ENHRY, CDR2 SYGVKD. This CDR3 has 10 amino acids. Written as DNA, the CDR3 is TGTGCCAGCAGTGACACTACGCAGTATTTT. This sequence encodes CASSDTTQYF.

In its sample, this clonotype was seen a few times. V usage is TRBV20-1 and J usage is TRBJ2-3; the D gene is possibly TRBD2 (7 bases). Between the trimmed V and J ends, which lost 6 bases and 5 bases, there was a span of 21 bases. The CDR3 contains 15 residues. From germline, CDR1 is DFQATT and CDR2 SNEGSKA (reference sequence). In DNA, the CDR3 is TGCAGTGCCTGGGGGGGCAACTTTTTTGGAGATACGCAGTATTTT. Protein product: CSAWGGNFFGDTQYF.

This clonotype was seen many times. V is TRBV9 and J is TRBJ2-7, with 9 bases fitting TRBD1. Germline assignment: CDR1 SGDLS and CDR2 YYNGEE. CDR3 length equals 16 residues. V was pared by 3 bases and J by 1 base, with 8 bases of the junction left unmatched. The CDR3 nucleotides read TGTGCCAGCAGCGCTAAAACCGGGACAGGGTCCTACGAGCAGTACTTC. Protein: CASSAKTGTGSYEQYF.

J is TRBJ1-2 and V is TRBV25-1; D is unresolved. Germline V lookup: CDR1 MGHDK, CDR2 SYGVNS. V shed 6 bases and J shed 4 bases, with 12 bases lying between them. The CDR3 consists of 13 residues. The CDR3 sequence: CASRRTESYGYTF. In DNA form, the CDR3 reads TGTGCCAGCAGAAGGACGGAGTCCTATGGCTACACCTTC.